Following are 17 T cell receptor beta chains from one sample sequenced in a study of blood T cells in healthy people across ages. Alongside a J-beta primer mix, a sample-barcoded 5' primer served in a second PCR lasting 7 to 11 cycles. TCRdb recomputed calls from the 5' RACE reads with MiXCR, one row per CDR3 protein. The table lists approximately 600,000 distinct CDR3 sequences, 58% of them singletons. Sample: blood. All receptors derive from a man in his 60s in good health.

This chain joins TRBV18 and TRBJ2-5; 8 positions match TRBD1. Looked up from germline, CDR1 is KGHSH and CDR2 is LQKENI. The CDR3 sequence is 14 residues long. Trimming took 3 bases from V and 3 from J; bases not matched to a gene: 3. The CDR3 coding sequence is TGTGCCAGCTCACCGGGACAGGAGAAAGAGACCCAGTACTTC. It translates to CASSPGQEKETQYF.

The chain joins TRBV6-2 or TRBV6-3 to TRBJ2-1; D unresolved. Germline V gene sequence: CDR1 MNHEY, CDR2 SVGEGT. The CDR3 is made up of 15 amino acids. V lost 0 bases to trimming and J lost 6 bases, with 12 bases between them. The CDR3 is CASSYSINVGNEQFF. In DNA form, the CDR3 reads TGTGCCAGCAGTTACTCGATTAATGTGGGCAATGAGCAGTTCTTC.

The CDR3 loop is CASKPQGATDTQYF. The CDR3 DNA sequence: TGTGCCAGCAAGCCCCAGGGGGCGACTGATACGCAGTATTTT. The chain links TRBV27 to TRBJ2-3; 8 nucleotides agree with TRBD1. The CDR3 loop spans 14 amino acids. V gave up 7 bases and J gave up 6 bases; unmatched junction bases: 9. CDR1 MNHEY and CDR2 SMNVEV come from the germline V gene (reference sequence).

This clonotype has a handful of counts. The rearrangement joins TRBV5-1 to TRBJ1-1; TRBD1 might be the D (5 bases). Germline CDR1 is SGHRS and CDR2 is YFSETQ. Trimming left V 1 base short and J 3 bases short, with 10 bases between. CDR3 size: 14 residues. The CDR3 bases are TGCGCCAGCAGCTTGTCCGGGGCCCACACTGAAGCTTTCTTT. Residues: CASSLSGAHTEAFF.

The J gene is TRBJ2-7, the V gene TRBV2; D possibly corresponds to TRBD1 (5 bases). This CDR3 contains 13 residues. Germline-derived CDR1 and CDR2 are SNHLY and FYNNEI. Between the trimmed V and J ends, which lost 2 bases and 7 bases, there was a span of 12 bases. The chain's CDR3 is CASSEYETAEQYF. In nucleotides, the CDR3 is TGTGCCAGCAGTGAATATGAGACAGCTGAGCAGTACTTC.

This clonotype was detected only a few times. V gene TRBV29-1 combines with J gene TRBJ2-5; 7 positions match TRBD1. The junction had 3 bases not matched to a gene; V was cut back by 0 bases and J by 5 bases. The CDR3 length is 13 residues. CDR1 and CDR2 from the germline V gene are SQVTM and ANQGSEA. The CDR3: CSVEEQGTETQYF. The CDR3 DNA reads as TGCAGCGTTGAAGAACAGGGGACGGAGACCCAGTACTTC.

The chain joins TRBV24-1 to TRBJ2-5; D not certain. The V gene lost 4 bases and the J gene lost 1 base, with 9 bases spanning the gap. The CDR3 length is 14 residues. Germline CDR1 is KGHDR and CDR2 is SFDVKD. CDR3 residues: CATSEPGFQETQYF. CDR3 coding DNA: TGTGCCACCAGTGAGCCAGGCTTCCAAGAGACCCAGTACTTC.

This clonotype has more than one count but fewer than ten. V usage is TRBV6-2 or TRBV6-3 and J usage is TRBJ1-4, with D tentatively TRBD1 (5 bases). The CDR3 is 14 residues long. The ends were cut back, 6 bases at V and 8 bases at J, with 16 bases in the middle. From germline, CDR1 is MNHEY and CDR2 SVGEGT. CDR3 residues: CASRPGGMREKLFF. DNA of the CDR3: TGTGCCAGCAGACCCGGGGGGATGAGGGAAAAACTGTTTTTT.

This chain links TRBV7-2 with TRBJ2-7; D is unclear. The germline CDR1 and CDR2 sequences are SGHTA and FQGNSA. V was cut by 1 base and J by 4 bases, with 11 bases left in between. This CDR3 contains 14 residues. CDR3 region: CASSLDLLQYEQYF. The CDR3 DNA sequence: TGTGCCAGCAGCTTAGATCTCCTTCAATACGAGCAGTACTTC.

The genes are TRBV20-1 and TRBJ2-7, with D possibly being TRBD1 (5 bases). Between the trimmed V and J ends, which lost 0 bases and 3 bases, there was a span of 21 bases. CDR1 is DFQATT and CDR2 is SNEGSKA in the germline V gene (reference sequence). The CDR3 covers 17 residues. In nucleotides, the CDR3 is TGCAGTGCTAGAGACGGCAGGACACAACACCTCAGCTACGAGCAGTACTTC. Amino acid sequence: CSARDGRTQHLSYEQYF.

With respect to this clonotype: Possible read error: a much larger clone is one base away. J is TRBJ2-1 and V is TRBV29-1; perhaps TRBD2 as D (6 bases). Germline CDR1 is SQVTM and CDR2 is ANQGSEA. This CDR3 has 15 amino acids. CDR3 residues: CSVAVPGPASDERFF. The CDR3 bases are TGCAGCGTTGCGGTACCCGGACCAGCTAGCGATGAGCGGTTCTTC.

V usage is TRBV6-2 or TRBV6-3 and J usage is TRBJ2-1, with D maybe TRBD1 (6 bases). The germline CDR1 and CDR2 sequences are MNHEY and SVGEGT. The CDR3 totals 16 residues. Between the trimmed V and J ends, which lost 2 bases and 3 bases, there was a span of 14 bases. CDR3 region: CASSYPGGHDYNEQFF. CDR3 DNA sequence: TGTGCCAGCAGTTACCCTGGGGGACACGACTACAATGAGCAGTTCTTC.

Only a few counts were recorded for this clonotype. The chain combines TRBV5-1 with TRBJ1-2; 10 bases match TRBD1. Germline trimming cut 0 bases from V and 4 bases from J; bases unmatched to any gene: 9. CDR1 is SGHRS and CDR2 is YFSETQ in the germline V gene. The CDR3 runs to 17 residues. The CDR3: CASSLGQGAGGRYGYTF. The CDR3 DNA follows: TGCGCCAGCAGCTTGGGACAGGGGGCCGGCGGGCGCTATGGCTACACCTTC.

The V gene is TRBV29-1, the J gene TRBJ2-5; tentatively, D is TRBD2 (5 bases). Judging by the DNA end, TRBJ2-7 fits better; the J call may be wrong. Germline V CDR1 and CDR2: SQVTM, ANQGSEA. This CDR3 is 13 amino acids long. This chain's CDR3 is CSVASGTGGEQYF. CDR3 sequence (DNA): TGCAGCGTTGCCTCGGGAACCGGTGGCGAGCAGTACTTC.

The table lists this clonotype with a few counts. The CDR3 loop reads CASSLEGLVEETQYF. DNA for the CDR3: TGTGCCAGCAGCTTAGAGGGGCTGGTGGAAGAGACCCAGTACTTC. The chain joins TRBV7-2 to TRBJ2-5; D possibly corresponds to TRBD1 (5 bases). Trimming shortened V by 1 base and J by 3 bases, and 12 bases separated the two germline ends. CDR1 is SGHTA, CDR2 FQGNSA, per germline. The CDR3 runs to 15 residues.

Here the CDR3 DNA reads TGTGCCAGCAGTCACGCGCGGGGGGCCTTAGATAATGAGCAGTTCTTC. Translation: CASSHARGALDNEQFF. The chain joins TRBV6-1 to TRBJ2-1; 8 nucleotides match TRBD2. Germline assignment: CDR1 MNHNS and CDR2 SASEGT. Losses at the gene ends were 5 bases for V and 7 bases for J; bases not matched to a gene: 13. This CDR3 region has 16 residues.

The chain is built from TRBV5-1 and TRBJ2-5, with TRBD2 matching over 12 bases. Germline V gives CDR1 SGHRS, CDR2 YFSETQ. V lost 5 bases and J lost 3; bases outside the gene matches: 5. The CDR3 has 15 amino acids. CDR3 in amino acids: CASSNGLAGKETQYF. The CDR3 bases are TGCGCCAGCAGTAACGGACTAGCGGGGAAAGAGACCCAGTACTTC.